Below are 25 T cell receptor beta chains sequenced from a single sample in a study of radiotherapy plus CTLA-4 blockade in lung cancer. Profiling relied on immunoSEQ multiplex PCR, and the TCRdb table lists in-frame clones only, not all of them. This sample yields 45,000 or so clones, of which around 69% are seen a single time; approximately 12% belongs to the top ten. This sample comprised peripheral blood, obtained from a patient treated with radiotherapy plus ipilimumab. The receptors were sampled from a human donor with non-small cell lung cancer who had stable disease on radiotherapy plus ipilimumab.

This chain connects TRBV7-8 to TRBJ2-7; 8 nucleotides agree with TRBD1. The CDR3 contains 15 residues. With V trimmed by 5 bases and J by 1 base, 7 bases remained unmatched. Germline CDR1 is SGHVS and CDR2 is FQNEAQ. The CDR3 bases are TGTGCCAGCAGCCCCAGACAGGGGCCTTCCTACGAGCAGTACTTC. This translates into CASSPRQGPSYEQYF.

The gene calls are TRBV18 and TRBJ1-1; possibly TRBD1 for D (6 bases). The germline CDR1 and CDR2 sequences are KGHSH and LQKENI. The CDR3 is 18 residues long. The V end lost 3 bases, the J end lost 5 bases, and 25 bases lay between the germline ends. The CDR3, as DNA: TGTGCCAGCTCACCCCAAATATCAGGGGCCCGCCGGGGGACTGAAGCTTTCTTT. Residues: CASSPQISGARRGTEAFF.

The rearrangement joins TRBV13 to TRBJ2-6; 8 bases line up with TRBD2. V dropped 5 bases and J dropped 0; count of bases not matched to a gene: 9. From germline, CDR1 is PRHDT and CDR2 FYEKMQ (reference sequence). The CDR3 totals 18 residues. The CDR3 loop reads CASSPVTSERSGANVLTF. CDR3 sequence (DNA): TGTGCCAGCAGCCCCGTGACTAGCGAGCGCTCTGGGGCCAACGTCCTGACTTTC. Using reference TRBV13 and TRBJ2-6 for the parts outside the CDR3, the full variable domain is AAGVIQSPRHLIKEKRETATLKCYPIPRHDTVYWYQQGPGQDPQFLISFYEKMQSDKGSIPDRFSAQQFSDYHSELNMSSLELGDSALYFCASSPVTSERSGANVLTFGAGSRLTVL.

This clone was detected once. This chain connects TRBV9 to TRBJ1-1; no clear D gene. This CDR3 is 15 amino acids long. Germline values: CDR1 SGDLS, CDR2 YYNGEE. Trimming left V 0 bases short and J 1 base short, with 10 bases between. For the CDR3, the DNA is TGTGCCAGCAGCGTAGCCGCGAACAGGAACACTGAAGCTTTCTTT. As protein: CASSVAANRNTEAFF.

The genes are TRBV11-2 and TRBJ1-3, with D maybe TRBD1 (5 bases). Germline V CDR1 and CDR2: SGHAT, FQNNGV. Trimming removed 5 bases at V and 0 bases at J, with 14 bases between. CDR3 size: 16 residues. The CDR3 region has the DNA TGTGCCAGCAGCCCACAGGCAGCCTACTCTGGAAACACCATATATTTT. It codes for CASSPQAAYSGNTIYF.

The chain uses TRBV27 and TRBJ1-2; 7 bases agree with TRBD1. The CDR3 is 14 amino acids. Per germline, CDR1 MNHEY and CDR2 SMNVEV (reference sequence). V lost 4 bases to trimming and J lost 6 bases; unmatched junction nucleotides: 8. The CDR3: CASSYIGQADGYTF. The CDR3 region has the DNA TGTGCCAGCAGTTATATAGGACAGGCCGATGGCTACACCTTC.

In this sample, this clone turned up once. CDR3 DNA sequence: TGCGCCAGCAGTGAGTCTGCTATCAGGGCAGATACGCAGTATTTT. This codes for CASSESAIRADTQYF. The rearrangement joins TRBV10-1 to TRBJ2-3, with D perhaps TRBD1 (5 bases). V was shortened by 0 bases and J by 4 bases, with 11 bases between the two germline ends. The CDR3 loop spans 15 amino acids. Per the germline V gene, CDR1 is WNHNN and CDR2 is SYGVQD (reference sequence).

The genes are TRBV27 and TRBJ2-1; D unclear. Trimming stripped 5 bases from V and 0 bases from J, with 17 bases between. Germline V lookup: CDR1 MNHEY, CDR2 SMNVEV (reference sequence). This CDR3 has 17 residues. CDR3 amino acids: CASSPSSGPSSYNEQFF. CDR3 coding DNA: TGTGCCAGCAGTCCTTCTTCCGGGCCCAGCTCCTACAATGAGCAGTTCTTC.

The chain has TRBV9 and TRBJ1-2; possible D gene TRBD1, 5 bases. Germline CDR1 SGDLS, CDR2 YYNGEE. The CDR3 has 12 residues. The V and J ends lost 3 bases and 8 bases respectively, with 11 bases between them. CDR3 sequence (DNA): TGTGCCAGCAGCGCCCAGGGAGGAGGCTACACCTTC. This encodes CASSAQGGGYTF.

The CDR3 reads CASSSTSVSDKNIQYF. Written as DNA, the CDR3 is TGTGCCAGCAGCTCGACTAGCGTGTCGGACAAAAACATTCAGTACTTC. This rearrangement joins TRBV7-9 to TRBJ2-4; 8 nucleotides line up with TRBD2. This CDR3 is 16 amino acids long. Trimming took 4 bases from V and 3 from J; bases not matched to a gene: 8. Per germline, CDR1 SEHNR and CDR2 FQNEAQ (reference sequence).

The chain is built from TRBV6-1 and TRBJ2-2; 7 positions agree with TRBD1. The CDR3 length is 15 residues. Germline V gene sequence: CDR1 MNHNS, CDR2 SASEGT. V trimming: 5 bases; J trimming: 3 bases; junction bases outside the gene matches: 6. In DNA form, the CDR3 reads TGTGCCAGCAGTAAACGGACAGGTTACACCGGGGAGCTGTTTTTT. It translates to CASSKRTGYTGELFF.

The gene calls are TRBV13 and TRBJ2-7; TRBD2 agrees at 8 bases. The J segment lost 3 bases and the V segment lost 5 bases, leaving 6 bases of the junction unmatched. Germline CDR1 PRHDT, CDR2 FYEKMQ (reference sequence). The CDR3 spans 14 residues. CDR3 sequence (DNA): TGTGCCAGCAGCCCCGGGAGGGGGGGCTACGAGCAGTACTTC. This sequence encodes CASSPGRGGYEQYF.

This clone was seen only a few times. The J gene is TRBJ2-7, the V gene TRBV19; 11 bases match TRBD1. J was trimmed by 5 bases and V by 5 bases; bases with no gene match: 5. The CDR3 sequence is 14 residues long. In germline, CDR1 is LNHDA, CDR2 SQIVND (reference sequence). The CDR3 reads CASSPRTGGNEQYV. For the CDR3, the DNA is TGTGCCAGTAGTCCCCGGACAGGGGGCAACGAGCAGTACGTC.

This sequence joins TRBV6-1 and TRBJ2-7, with 7 bases identical to TRBD1. Germline CDR1 and CDR2: MNHNS and SASEGT. Germline trimming cut 8 bases from V and 0 bases from J; bases unmatched to any gene: 7. The CDR3 runs to 14 residues. For the CDR3, the DNA is TGTGCCAGCCATCGGACAGGTAGCTCCTACGAGCAGTACGTC. Protein sequence: CASHRTGSSYEQYV.

The chain links TRBV30 to TRBJ2-7; no clear D. The CDR3 loop spans 12 amino acids. Trimming took off 1 base at V and 2 bases at J, with 6 bases between the two ends. CDR1 is GTSNPN, CDR2 SVGIG, per germline (reference sequence). The CDR3 DNA reads as TGTGCCTGGAGTGGTGGGACCTACGAGCAGTACTTC. The encoded protein is CAWSGGTYEQYF.

The chain is built from TRBV6-5 and TRBJ2-5; 12 bases are a match to TRBD2. J was trimmed by 6 bases and V by 5 bases; bases with no gene match: 7. The length of the CDR3 is 15 residues. Germline V lookup: CDR1 MNHEY, CDR2 SVGAGI. CDR3: CASSASTSGGKTQYF. CDR3 coding DNA: TGTGCCAGCAGTGCATCGACTAGCGGGGGAAAGACCCAGTACTTC.

A single count supports this clone. The chain joins TRBV4-1 to TRBJ1-2; no definite D call. Per germline, CDR1 MGHRA and CDR2 YSYEKL. Trimming left V 1 base short and J 6 bases short, with 15 bases between. This CDR3 region has 15 residues. Here the CDR3 DNA reads TGCGCCAGCAGCCAAGGCACAACACTCCTCCATGGCTACACCTTC. It yields the protein CASSQGTTLLHGYTF.

The chain joins TRBV6-1 to TRBJ1-4; 8 bases agree with TRBD1. Germline V gene lookup returns CDR1 MNHNS and CDR2 SASEGT. This CDR3 has 19 residues. With 1 base clipped from V and 5 bases from J, the junction kept 15 bases outside the gene matches. CDR3 in DNA: TGTGCCAGCAGTGAAGAGAGCAGGGGGCTCTTTTTCGGGAATGAAAAACTGTTTTTT. It translates to CASSEESRGLFFGNEKLFF.

This chain uses TRBV4-3 with TRBJ1-2, with unresolved D. The CDR3 spans 14 residues. The germline CDR1 and CDR2 sequences are LGHNA and YSLEER. V lost 0 bases, J lost 4 bases, and 9 bases lay in between. CDR3 sequence reads: CASSQDAEFYGYTF. CDR3 DNA: TGCGCCAGCAGCCAAGATGCGGAATTCTATGGCTACACCTTC.

In this sample, this clone turned up once. The chain carries TRBV5-5 and TRBJ1-2, with TRBD1 matching over 7 bases. The V gene end was trimmed by 3 bases and the J gene end by 4 bases; junction bases not matched to a gene: 9. The CDR3 runs to 15 residues. Germline CDR1 reads SGHKS; CDR2 reads YYEKEE (reference sequence). DNA for the CDR3: TGTGCCAGCAGCTCGTCGACAGGGCTTGGCTATGGCTACACCTTC. It specifies CASSSSTGLGYGYTF.

The chain uses TRBV5-1 and TRBJ2-2; no clear D gene. The V end was cut by 4 bases, the J end by 2 bases, with 6 bases between. Germline CDR1 reads SGHRS; CDR2 reads YFSETQ. The CDR3 is made up of 13 amino acids. Here the CDR3 DNA reads TGCGCCAGCAGCCGAGACAACACCGGGGAGCTGTTTTTT. As protein: CASSRDNTGELFF.

This clone occurred a few times. This chain links TRBV7-9 with TRBJ2-1, with 11 bases that match TRBD2. CDR3 length: 16 amino acids. V gave up 4 bases and J gave up 4 bases; unmatched junction bases: 6. CDR1 is SEHNR and CDR2 is FQNEAQ in the germline V gene (reference sequence). CDR3 residues: CASSYALAGAYNEQFF. In nucleotides, the CDR3 is TGTGCCAGCAGCTACGCACTAGCGGGGGCTTACAATGAGCAGTTCTTC.

The V gene is TRBV9, the J gene TRBJ1-1; D remains unclear. The V and J ends lost 1 base and 3 bases respectively, with 10 bases between them. This CDR3 has 14 residues. Germline V gene data show CDR1 as SGDLS and CDR2 as YYNGEE. In nucleotides, the CDR3 is TGTGCCAGCAGCGTACAGACCGGGGACACTGAAGCTTTCTTT. It is translated as CASSVQTGDTEAFF.

V gene TRBV25-1 combines with J gene TRBJ1-2; maybe TRBD1 (5 bases). The CDR3 has 16 residues. Germline CDR1 MGHDK, CDR2 SYGVNS. V lost 3 bases to trimming and J lost 4 bases, with 18 bases between them. The CDR3 bases are TGTGCCAGCAGTGAGCAGGGCTCCATGGGAATCTATGGCTACACCTTC. It is translated as CASSEQGSMGIYGYTF.

The CDR3 coding sequence is TGCGCCAGCAGCCAAGGACCCAGCTATGGCTACACCTTC. Its protein product is CASSQGPSYGYTF. The genes are TRBV4-1 and TRBJ1-2; no clear D. Germline V gives CDR1 MGHRA, CDR2 YSYEKL. The CDR3 has 13 residues. Trimming pared 1 base from V and 4 bases from J, leaving 7 bases between.